This T cell receptor beta chain was identified in a study of CXCR3-negative and CXCR3-positive naive CD8 T cells. Identification of naive CD8+ T cells rested on CD45RO-CCR7+CD27+CD95- status. Points from the study as a whole: Both of the naive subsets showed about the same high diversity, but memory CD8+ cells had much less.

UMI-labeled TRB cDNA libraries were prepared by 5' RACE. Reprocessing the 5' RACE reads, TCRdb reports a single entry for every CDR3 protein and omits DNA. This table holds 130,000 or so distinct CDR3 sequences. Germline V lookup: CDR1 LNHDA, CDR2 SQIVND (reference sequence). CDR3 length: 11 residues. With regard to this clonotype: The antigen remains unidentified.

Specimen: naive CXCR3- CD8+ T cells from blood. The subset denotes: CD45RO-CCR7+CD27+CD95- naive CD8+ T cells lacking CXCR3 (TNR3-). The rearrangement joins TRBV19 to TRBJ2-1; TCRdb picks TRBD2, but there is no DNA to check that call. This clonotype was sampled from a human donor in good health. Some clones in this sample may be carry-over from other donors' samples. The CDR3 reads CASLAGGGQFF.